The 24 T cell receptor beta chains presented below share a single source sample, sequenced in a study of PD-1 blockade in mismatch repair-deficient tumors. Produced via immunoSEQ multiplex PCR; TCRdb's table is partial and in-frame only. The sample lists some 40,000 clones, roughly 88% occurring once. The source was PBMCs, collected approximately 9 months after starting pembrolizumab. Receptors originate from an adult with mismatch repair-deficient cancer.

The CDR3 protein is CASSRGQQNTGELFF. The CDR3 coding sequence is TGCGCCAGCAGCCGCGGACAGCAGAACACCGGGGAGCTGTTTTTT. The chain has TRBV5-1 and TRBJ2-2; D is possibly TRBD1 (6 bases). CDR1 and CDR2 from the germline V gene are SGHRS and YFSETQ. V was clipped by 4 bases and J by 1 base, with 11 bases between them. CDR3 length: 15 residues.

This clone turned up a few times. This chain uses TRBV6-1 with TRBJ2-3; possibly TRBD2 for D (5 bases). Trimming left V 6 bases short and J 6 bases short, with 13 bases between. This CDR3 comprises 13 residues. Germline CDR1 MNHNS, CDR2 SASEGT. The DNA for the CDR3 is TGTGCCAGCAGAGTCGGACTTGCGGATACGCAGTATTTT. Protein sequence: CASRVGLADTQYF.

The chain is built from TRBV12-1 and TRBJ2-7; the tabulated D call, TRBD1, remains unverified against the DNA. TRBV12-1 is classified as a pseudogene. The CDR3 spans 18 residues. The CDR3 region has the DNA TGTGCCAGCAGCTTTAATATTGAGTCCCAGGGTTCGTCCTACGAGCAGTACTTC. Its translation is CASSFNIESQGSSYEQYF.

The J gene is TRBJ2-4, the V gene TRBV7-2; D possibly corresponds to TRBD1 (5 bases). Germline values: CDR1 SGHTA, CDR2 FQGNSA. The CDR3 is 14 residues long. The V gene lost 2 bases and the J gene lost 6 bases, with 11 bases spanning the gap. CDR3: CASSLTTDRNIQYF. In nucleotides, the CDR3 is TGTGCCAGCAGCTTAACAACTGACAGAAACATTCAGTACTTC.

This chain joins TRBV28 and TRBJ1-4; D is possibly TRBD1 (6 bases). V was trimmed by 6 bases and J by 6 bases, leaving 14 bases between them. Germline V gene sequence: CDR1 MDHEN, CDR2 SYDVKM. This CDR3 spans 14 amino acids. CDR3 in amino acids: CASSPGQLDEKLFF. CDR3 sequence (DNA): TGTGCCAGCAGCCCTGGACAGCTGGATGAAAAACTGTTTTTT.

The CDR3 reads CASSRTGGSTDTQYF. CDR3 coding DNA: TGTGCCAGCTCCCGGACTGGCGGAAGCACAGATACGCAGTATTTT. The genes are TRBV18 and TRBJ2-3; D is perhaps TRBD2 (5 bases). The CDR3 runs 15 residues. V was pared by 6 bases and J by 0 bases, with 13 bases between. Germline V gives CDR1 KGHSH, CDR2 LQKENI.

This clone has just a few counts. For the CDR3, the DNA is TGTGCCAGCAGCTTAAGGGGTGGCGGGAGGAGCTCCTACGAGCAGTACTTC. It yields the protein CASSLRGGGRSSYEQYF. The V and J genes are TRBV11-2 and TRBJ2-7; 8 bases fit TRBD2. The CDR3 covers 17 residues. The V and J ends lost 2 bases and 0 bases, in that order; junction bases with no gene match: 9. CDR1 is SGHAT, CDR2 FQNNGV, per germline.

CDR3 sequence reads: CAWSRGTENEKLFF. The CDR3 region has the DNA TGTGCCTGGAGTCGCGGGACAGAAAATGAAAAACTGTTTTTT. The V gene is TRBV30, the J gene TRBJ1-4; 7 bases line up with TRBD1. V trimming: 2 bases; J trimming: 5 bases; junction bases outside the gene matches: 5. The CDR3 length is 14 residues. Germline CDR1 and CDR2: GTSNPN and SVGIG (reference sequence).

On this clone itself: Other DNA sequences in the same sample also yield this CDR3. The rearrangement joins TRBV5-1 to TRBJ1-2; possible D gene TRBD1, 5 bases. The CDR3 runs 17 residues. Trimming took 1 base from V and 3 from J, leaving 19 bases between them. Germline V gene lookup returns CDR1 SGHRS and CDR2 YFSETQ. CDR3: CASSLKWGGGSDYGYTF. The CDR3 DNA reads TGCGCCAGCAGCTTGAAGTGGGGTGGGGGGTCGGACTATGGCTACACCTTC.

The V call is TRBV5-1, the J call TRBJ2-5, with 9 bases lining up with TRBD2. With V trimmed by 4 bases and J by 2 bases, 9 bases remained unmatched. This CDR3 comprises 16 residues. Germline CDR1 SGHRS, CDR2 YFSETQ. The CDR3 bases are TGCGCCAGCAGCCGGGGGGCTAGCGGGACACAAGAGACCCAGTACTTC. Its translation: CASSRGASGTQETQYF. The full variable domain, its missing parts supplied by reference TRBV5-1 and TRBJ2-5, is KAGVTQTPRYLIKTRGQQVTLSCSPISGHRSVSWYQQTPGQGLQFLFEYFSETQRNKGNFPGRFSGRQFSNSRSEMNVSTLELGDSALYLCASSRGASGTQETQYFGPGTRLLVL.

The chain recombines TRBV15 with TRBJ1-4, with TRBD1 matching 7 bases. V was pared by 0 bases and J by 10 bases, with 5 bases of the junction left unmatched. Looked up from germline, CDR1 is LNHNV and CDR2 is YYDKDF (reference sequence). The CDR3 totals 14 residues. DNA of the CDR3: TGTGCCACCAGCAGAGATAGAGGGGGCGGAAAACTGTTTTTT. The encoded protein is CATSRDRGGGKLFF.

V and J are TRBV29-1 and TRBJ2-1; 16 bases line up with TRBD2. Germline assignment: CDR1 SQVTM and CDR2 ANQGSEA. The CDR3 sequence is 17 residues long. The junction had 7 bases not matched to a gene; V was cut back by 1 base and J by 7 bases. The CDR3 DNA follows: TGCAGCGTTGAAGGGATGGGACTAGCGGGAGGGTGGAATGAGCAGTTCTTC. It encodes CSVEGMGLAGGWNEQFF.

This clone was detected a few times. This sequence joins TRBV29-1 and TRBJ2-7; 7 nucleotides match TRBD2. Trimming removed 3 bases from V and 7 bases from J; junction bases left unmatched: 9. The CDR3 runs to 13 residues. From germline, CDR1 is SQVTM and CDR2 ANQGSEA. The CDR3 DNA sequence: TGCAGCGTTGATCCGATGGGGGGGGGAGAGCAGTACTTC. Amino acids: CSVDPMGGGEQYF.

The chain's CDR3 is CASNLNPGLWNEQFF. The CDR3 DNA sequence: TGTGCCAGCAACTTAAACCCGGGACTCTGGAATGAGCAGTTCTTC. V usage is TRBV28 and J usage is TRBJ2-1; possible D gene TRBD2, 6 bases. The length of the CDR3 is 15 residues. V was trimmed by 7 bases and J by 7 bases, leaving 20 bases between them. Germline-derived CDR1 and CDR2 are MDHEN and SYDVKM.

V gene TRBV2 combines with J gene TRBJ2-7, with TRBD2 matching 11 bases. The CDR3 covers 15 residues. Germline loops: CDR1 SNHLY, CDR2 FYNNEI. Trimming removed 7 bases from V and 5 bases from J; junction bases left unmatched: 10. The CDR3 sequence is CASMISSGRAHEQYF. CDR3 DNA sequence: TGTGCCAGCATGATCAGTAGCGGGAGGGCCCACGAGCAGTACTTC.

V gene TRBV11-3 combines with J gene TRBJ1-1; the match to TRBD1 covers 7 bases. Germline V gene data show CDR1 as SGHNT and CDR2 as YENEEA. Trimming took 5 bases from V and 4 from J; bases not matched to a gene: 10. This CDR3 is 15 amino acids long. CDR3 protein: CASSPTGTLITEAFF. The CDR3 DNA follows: TGTGCCAGCAGCCCGACAGGGACGTTGATCACTGAAGCTTTCTTT.

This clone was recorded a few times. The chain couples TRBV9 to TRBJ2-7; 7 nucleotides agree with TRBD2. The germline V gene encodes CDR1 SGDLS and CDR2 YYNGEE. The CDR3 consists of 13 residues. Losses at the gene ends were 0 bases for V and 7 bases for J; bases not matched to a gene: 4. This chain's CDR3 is CASSVEGAGEQYF. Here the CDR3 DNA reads TGTGCCAGCAGCGTAGAAGGAGCGGGGGAGCAGTACTTC.

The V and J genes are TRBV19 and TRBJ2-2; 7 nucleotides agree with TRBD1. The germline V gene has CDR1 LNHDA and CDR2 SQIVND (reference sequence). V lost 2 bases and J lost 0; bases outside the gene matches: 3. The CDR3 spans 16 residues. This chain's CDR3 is CASSIYGTANTGELFF. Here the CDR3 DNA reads TGTGCCAGTAGTATATACGGGACAGCGAACACCGGGGAGCTGTTTTTT.

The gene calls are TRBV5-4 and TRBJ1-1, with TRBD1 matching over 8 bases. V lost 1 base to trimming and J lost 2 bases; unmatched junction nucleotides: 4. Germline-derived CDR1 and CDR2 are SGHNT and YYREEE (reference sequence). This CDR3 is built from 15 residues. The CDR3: CASSLYQGANTEAFF. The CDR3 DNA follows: TGTGCCAGCAGCTTGTACCAGGGGGCAAACACTGAAGCTTTCTTT.

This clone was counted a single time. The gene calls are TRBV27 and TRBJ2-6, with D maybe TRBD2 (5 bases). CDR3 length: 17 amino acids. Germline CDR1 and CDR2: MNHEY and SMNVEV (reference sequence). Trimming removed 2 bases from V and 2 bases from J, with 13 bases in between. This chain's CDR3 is CASSLRGNSPGANVLTF. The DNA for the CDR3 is TGTGCCAGCAGTTTACGGGGTAACTCACCTGGGGCCAACGTCCTGACTTTC.

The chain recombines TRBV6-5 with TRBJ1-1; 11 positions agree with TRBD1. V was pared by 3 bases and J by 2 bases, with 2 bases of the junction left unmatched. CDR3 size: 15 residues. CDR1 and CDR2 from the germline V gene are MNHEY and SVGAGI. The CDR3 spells CASSYGTGGNTEAFF. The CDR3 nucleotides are TGTGCCAGCAGTTATGGGACAGGGGGAAACACTGAAGCTTTCTTT.

DNA for the CDR3: TGTGCCAGCAGCTTTCTTCAGGAACCCAACTATGGCTACACCTTC. It yields the protein CASSFLQEPNYGYTF. V usage is TRBV7-6 and J usage is TRBJ1-2; D uncertain. Per the germline V gene, CDR1 is SGHVS and CDR2 is FNYEAQ. The CDR3 runs to 15 residues. Deletions cut 3 bases from V and 2 bases from J, with 13 bases between.

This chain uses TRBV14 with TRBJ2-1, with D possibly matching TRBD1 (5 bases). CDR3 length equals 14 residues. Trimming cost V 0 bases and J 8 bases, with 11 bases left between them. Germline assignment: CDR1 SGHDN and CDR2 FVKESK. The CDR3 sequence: CASSQESQGYEQFF. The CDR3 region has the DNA TGTGCCAGCAGCCAAGAAAGTCAGGGTTATGAGCAGTTCTTC.

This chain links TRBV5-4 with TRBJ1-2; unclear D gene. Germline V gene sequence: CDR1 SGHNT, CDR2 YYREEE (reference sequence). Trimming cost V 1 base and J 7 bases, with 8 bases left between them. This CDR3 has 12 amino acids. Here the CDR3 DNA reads TGTGCCAGCAGCTTGTCGCCGGGTGGCTACACCTTC. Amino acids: CASSLSPGGYTF.